A single sample is the source of the 29 T cell receptor beta chains below, sequenced in a study of cytomegalovirus exposure and HLA in healthy donors. This table comes from immunoSEQ multiplex PCR, and its TCRdb copy is limited to in-frame clones, with some not included. The repertoire holds about 150,000 clones, with 86% as singletons. Sequenced: PBMCs. These receptors were obtained from a human donor in good health.

This sequence joins TRBV2 and TRBJ2-3, with D possibly being TRBD1 (5 bases). Germline CDR1 SNHLY, CDR2 FYNNEI. V gave up 5 bases and J gave up 0 bases, with 12 bases separating them. The CDR3 runs to 15 residues. The chain's CDR3 is CASSPSRVSTDTQYF. CDR3 bases: TGTGCCAGCAGTCCTTCCAGGGTTAGCACAGATACGCAGTATTTT.

In nucleotides, the CDR3 is TGTGCCAGCTCATATCAGGGGTCCTCTGGGGCCAACGTCCTGACTTTC. It yields the protein CASSYQGSSGANVLTF. The genes are TRBV18 and TRBJ2-6, with D possibly being TRBD1 (6 bases). From germline, CDR1 is KGHSH and CDR2 LQKENI. V was clipped by 5 bases and J by 0 bases, with 11 bases between them. The CDR3 spans 16 residues.

This clone has a handful of counts. The CDR3 nucleotides read TGTGCCAGCTCACCAGGGGGCGGCAATTCACCCCTCCACTTT. This codes for CASSPGGGNSPLHF. The rearrangement joins TRBV18 to TRBJ1-6; D might be TRBD1 (6 bases). The CDR3 has 14 residues. Germline V gene sequence: CDR1 KGHSH, CDR2 LQKENI. V was cut by 2 bases and J by 7 bases, with 9 bases left in between. The full variable domain, rest sourced from reference TRBV18 and TRBJ1-6, is NAGVMQNPRHLVRRRGQEARLRCSPMKGHSHVYWYRQLPEEGLKFMVYLQKENIIDESGMPKERFSAEFPKEGPSILRIQQVVRGDSAAYFCASSPGGGNSPLHFGNGTRLTVT.

This chain connects TRBV9 to TRBJ2-1; 11 nucleotides line up with TRBD2. The germline V gene has CDR1 SGDLS and CDR2 YYNGEE. J lost 4 bases, V lost 3 bases, and 12 bases had no gene match. The CDR3 consists of 18 residues. CDR3 amino acids: CASSALPSGRTLYNEQFF. CDR3 bases: TGTGCCAGCAGCGCCTTACCTAGCGGGAGGACCTTGTACAATGAGCAGTTCTTC. The variable domain in full, with the rest retrieved from reference TRBV9 and TRBJ2-1, is DSGVTQTPKHLITATGQRVTLRCSPRSGDLSVYWYQQSLDQGLQFLIQYYNGEERAKGNILERFSAQQFPDLHSELNLSSLELGDSALYFCASSALPSGRTLYNEQFFGPGTRLTVL.

This clone was detected once. The chain has TRBV6-5 and TRBJ2-3, with no clear D. The CDR3 is 12 residues long. Germline values: CDR1 MNHEY, CDR2 SVGAGI. V was trimmed by 6 bases and J by 0 bases, leaving 4 bases between them. The CDR3 DNA is TGTGCCAGCAGGTCTAGCACAGATACGCAGTATTTT. Translated: CASRSSTDTQYF.

The V call is TRBV7-2, the J call TRBJ2-5; 11 bases line up with TRBD1. The ends lost 5 bases at V and 4 bases at J; junction bases unmatched: 3. The CDR3 loop spans 14 amino acids. From germline, CDR1 is SGHTA and CDR2 FQGNSA. The CDR3 is CASSPGTGGETQYF. The CDR3, as DNA: TGTGCCAGCAGCCCCGGGACAGGGGGAGAGACCCAGTACTTC.

The genes are TRBV9 and TRBJ2-7; maybe TRBD1 (6 bases). The V and J ends lost 2 bases and 0 bases respectively, with 12 bases between them. The germline V gene has CDR1 SGDLS and CDR2 YYNGEE. This CDR3 spans 15 amino acids. CDR3 sequence (DNA): TGTGCCAGCAGCGTCGAACCGGGACACTCCTACGAGCAGTACTTC. Residues: CASSVEPGHSYEQYF.

This clone was counted only a few times. The chain uses TRBV7-2 and TRBJ2-1; 11 bases are a match to TRBD1. This CDR3 is built from 17 residues. The ends lost 2 bases at V and 2 bases at J; junction bases unmatched: 5. CDR1 SGHTA and CDR2 FQGNSA come from the germline V gene. DNA of the CDR3: TGTGCCAGCAGCTTACCGGACAGGGGGCCGACCTACAATGAGCAGTTCTTC. This sequence encodes CASSLPDRGPTYNEQFF.

The V gene is TRBV6-1, the J gene TRBJ2-1, with 15 positions matching TRBD2. The length of the CDR3 is 15 residues. V was clipped by 8 bases and J by 4 bases; unmatched bases: 3. Germline CDR1 is MNHNS and CDR2 is SASEGT. The CDR3 nucleotides are TGTGCCAGCTCGGGACTAGCGGGGGGTTACAATGAGCAGTTCTTC. Protein sequence: CASSGLAGGYNEQFF.

This rearrangement joins TRBV27 to TRBJ2-6; D possibly corresponds to TRBD1 (5 bases). With 6 bases removed from V and 2 bases from J, the gap between germline ends came to 14 bases. CDR1 is MNHEY and CDR2 is SMNVEV in the germline V gene (reference sequence). This CDR3 is 16 amino acids long. CDR3 DNA: TGTGCCAGCAGCAGCCCTGGCAGGGCTGGGGCCAACGTCCTGACTTTC. Translation: CASSSPGRAGANVLTF.

The genes are TRBV16 and TRBJ1-2; 8 bases line up with TRBD1. Trimming took 0 bases from V and 6 from J; bases not matched to a gene: 6. Germline V gives CDR1 KGHSY, CDR2 FQNENV. CDR3 length: 15 residues. The CDR3 here is CASSQSRTGMDGYTF. CDR3 coding DNA: TGTGCCAGCAGCCAATCCAGGACAGGGATGGATGGCTACACCTTC.

This clone was detected once. CDR3 nucleotides: TGTGCCAGTAGTATTGGACTTACGAATTCACCCCTCCACTTT. Its protein product is CASSIGLTNSPLHF. The J gene is TRBJ1-6, the V gene TRBV19; D unresolved. The CDR3 spans 14 residues. The V and J ends lost 3 bases and 7 bases respectively, with 10 bases between them. Germline CDR1 and CDR2: LNHDA and SQIVND (reference sequence).

This chain joins TRBV19 and TRBJ1-2; perhaps TRBD1 as D (6 bases). Germline-derived CDR1 and CDR2 are LNHDA and SQIVND (reference sequence). V was clipped by 5 bases and J by 0 bases, with 13 bases between them. The length of the CDR3 is 15 residues. The DNA of the CDR3 is TGTGCCAGTAGTCCGAACAGGGTAACTAACTATGGCTACACCTTC. The encoded protein is CASSPNRVTNYGYTF.

V usage is TRBV27 and J usage is TRBJ2-3; 13 bases line up with TRBD2. J gave up 5 bases and V 8 bases, and 10 bases lay outside the gene matches. CDR1 and CDR2 (germline): MNHEY, SMNVEV (reference sequence). CDR3 size: 16 residues. DNA of the CDR3: TGTGCCAGCTATTCCGGGACTAGCGGGGCCCGAGATACGCAGTATTTT. It yields the protein CASYSGTSGARDTQYF.

The chain carries TRBV30 and TRBJ2-7, with TRBD2 identical over 7 bases. The CDR3 totals 15 residues. V shed 0 bases, J shed 3 bases, and the junction held 8 bases outside the gene matches. CDR1 is GTSNPN and CDR2 is SVGIG in the germline V gene (reference sequence). CDR3 nucleotide sequence: TGTGCCTGGAGTGTACCGAGACTAGCTATCTACGAGCAGTACTTC. Protein: CAWSVPRLAIYEQYF.

The CDR3 reads CASSELWSQSGTGELFF. The DNA for the CDR3 is TGTGCCAGCAGTGAATTGTGGAGCCAGTCGGGCACCGGGGAGCTGTTTTTT. The chain is built from TRBV25-1 and TRBJ2-2, with unresolved D. V lost 1 base to trimming and J lost 4 bases, with 16 bases between them. Per the germline V gene, CDR1 is MGHDK and CDR2 is SYGVNS. This CDR3 spans 17 amino acids.

J is TRBJ2-4 and V is TRBV2; TRBD1 might be the D (5 bases). Trimming stripped 7 bases from V and 0 bases from J, with 13 bases between. The CDR3 is made up of 15 amino acids. Germline V gene data show CDR1 as SNHLY and CDR2 as FYNNEI. DNA for the CDR3: TGTGCCAGCACCAATAGACAGATAGCCAAAAACATTCAGTACTTC. This sequence encodes CASTNRQIAKNIQYF. Based on the CDR3 plus reference TRBV2 and TRBJ2-4, the full variable domain is EPEVTQTPSHQVTQMGQEVILRCVPISNHLYFYWYRQILGQKVEFLVSFYNNEISEKSEIFDDQFSVERPDGSNFTLKIRSTKLEDSAMYFCASTNRQIAKNIQYFGAGTRLSVL.

This chain joins TRBV27 and TRBJ2-3; a weak D match, TRBD1 (5 bases). The V gene lost 7 bases and the J gene lost 0 bases, with 14 bases spanning the gap. The CDR3 loop spans 15 amino acids. Germline V gene data show CDR1 as MNHEY and CDR2 as SMNVEV (reference sequence). The CDR3 DNA sequence: TGTGCCAGCATCTCAATGGGGCGGAGCACAGATACGCAGTATTTT. Translating gives CASISMGRSTDTQYF.

This chain links TRBV7-9 with TRBJ2-2, with D tentatively TRBD2 (5 bases). Germline CDR1 reads SEHNR; CDR2 reads FQNEAQ (reference sequence). This CDR3 region has 15 residues. Trimming took off 5 bases at V and 2 bases at J, with 12 bases between the two ends. CDR3: CASSLLGLNTGELFF. As DNA, the CDR3 is TGTGCCAGCAGCCTCCTAGGACTTAACACCGGGGAGCTGTTTTTT.

The sample holds one count of this clone. The chain employs TRBV11-3 and TRBJ2-5, with TRBD2 matching over 13 bases. Trimming took 0 bases from V and 4 from J; bases not matched to a gene: 8. There are 18 residues in the CDR3. CDR1 is SGHNT and CDR2 is YENEEA in the germline V gene. The CDR3 reads CASSLDRGTSGMVETQYF. In DNA, the CDR3 is TGTGCCAGCAGCTTAGATCGAGGGACTAGCGGGATGGTAGAGACCCAGTACTTC.

As for this clone: The sample contains more than one DNA sequence encoding this CDR3. The chain couples TRBV9 to TRBJ2-1; 7 bases map to TRBD2. The CDR3 runs to 15 residues. Trimming at V came to 3 bases and at J to 1 base, leaving 4 bases not matched to a gene. Germline assignment: CDR1 SGDLS and CDR2 YYNGEE. The CDR3 loop is CASSASGISYNEQFF. The CDR3 coding sequence is TGTGCCAGCAGCGCGAGCGGGATTTCCTACAATGAGCAGTTCTTC.

In DNA, the CDR3 is TGTGCCAGCAGCCAAGGGACTAGCGGAATGGCGGAGCAAGAGACCCAGTACTTC. Its protein is CASSQGTSGMAEQETQYF. The genes are TRBV4-2 and TRBJ2-5, with 10 bases that match TRBD2. The CDR3 extends over 18 amino acids. The ends lost 1 base at V and 2 bases at J; junction bases unmatched: 10. Per the germline V gene, CDR1 is LGHNA and CDR2 is YNFKEQ.

V usage is TRBV6-6 and J usage is TRBJ2-7; 11 nucleotides match TRBD2. J lost 1 base, V lost 2 bases, and 4 bases had no gene match. This CDR3 comprises 16 residues. Germline V CDR1 and CDR2: MNHNY, SVGAGI (reference sequence). CDR3 DNA sequence: TGTGCCAGCAGTTACCGCACTAGCGGGAGATCCTACGAGCAGTACTTC. It translates to CASSYRTSGRSYEQYF.

The chain joins TRBV6-1 to TRBJ2-2; 9 nucleotides agree with TRBD1. Germline V gene lookup returns CDR1 MNHNS and CDR2 SASEGT. Trimming took 6 bases from V and 3 from J; bases not matched to a gene: 2. This CDR3 is built from 14 residues. Written as DNA, the CDR3 is TGTGCCAGCAGGAGGACAGGGGACACCGGGGAGCTGTTTTTT. This sequence encodes CASRRTGDTGELFF.

This clone was found a few times. CDR3 residues: CASSIDDRGYEQYF. The CDR3 nucleotides are TGTGCCAGTAGTATAGATGACAGGGGTTACGAGCAGTACTTC. The chain uses TRBV19 and TRBJ2-7; 8 nucleotides agree with TRBD1. J lost 4 bases, V lost 0 bases, and 2 bases had no gene match. Per the germline V gene, CDR1 is LNHDA and CDR2 is SQIVND (reference sequence). CDR3 length: 14 residues.

V gene TRBV7-3 combines with J gene TRBJ2-1; TRBD2 agrees at 9 bases. The CDR3 length is 16 residues. The germline V gene encodes CDR1 SGHTA and CDR2 FQGTGA. With 3 bases clipped from V and 6 bases from J, the junction kept 9 bases outside the gene matches. DNA of the CDR3: TGTGCCAGCAGCTTTGTATCGGCTAGCGGGACCAATGAGCAGTTCTTC. Translating gives CASSFVSASGTNEQFF.

The chain joins TRBV7-3 to TRBJ2-5; 7 positions match TRBD2. The CDR3 loop spans 15 amino acids. The V segment lost 5 bases and the J segment 6 bases; nucleotides outside the gene matches: 12. CDR1 is SGHTA and CDR2 is FQGTGA in the germline V gene. The chain's CDR3 is CASSPQMGGSQTQYF. CDR3 bases: TGTGCCAGCAGCCCCCAGATGGGCGGGAGCCAGACCCAGTACTTC.

V gene TRBV7-2 combines with J gene TRBJ2-1, with 8 bases aligning to TRBD2. The CDR3 sequence is 14 residues long. V lost 6 bases and J lost 9; bases outside the gene matches: 10. Germline V CDR1 and CDR2: SGHTA, FQGNSA. CDR3 DNA: TGTGCCAGCAGATCTAGCGGGCAATCCCGTGAGCAGTTCTTC. As protein: CASRSSGQSREQFF.

This rearrangement joins TRBV2 to TRBJ2-3; 9 nucleotides agree with TRBD1. This CDR3 is built from 15 residues. Trimming removed 6 bases from V and 4 bases from J; junction bases left unmatched: 8. Germline CDR1 is SNHLY and CDR2 is FYNNEI. CDR3 protein: CASRLDRGRSDTQYF. The CDR3 DNA follows: TGTGCCAGCAGGTTAGACAGGGGGAGGTCAGATACGCAGTATTTT.